The sample holds many counts of the clone carrying this T cell receptor beta chain. What it recognizes is unknown. A TCRbeta library incorporating unique molecular identifiers was prepared. TCRdb recomputed calls from the PCR reads with MiXCR, one row per CDR3 protein. The sample contains 700,000 to 850,000 distinct CDR3 sequences, approximately 15% of which appear only once. The sample belongs to a study of T-cell reconstitution after alpha-beta-depleted transplantation in children. The study, taken as a whole, reports: Reported findings indicate that, about two months after transplant, alpha-beta T cells came from several hundred expanded clones, which were derived from non-depleted graft cells. Newly produced T cells mostly provided counts and TCRbeta diversity after one year, as hyperexpanded clones declined.

V was shortened by 6 bases and J by 1 base, with 11 bases between the two germline ends. The germline V gene encodes CDR1 MDHEN and CDR2 SYDVKM. The length of the CDR3 is 14 residues. The gene calls are TRBV28 and TRBJ2-3; D perhaps matches TRBD2 (6 bases). Here the sequenced sample was PBMCs, mostly from graft donor cells, taken 360 days after TCRalphabeta/CD19-depleted stem cell transplant. This TCR was recovered from a male patient younger than 18 who had a stem cell transplant for acute lymphoblastic leukemia, so the T cells may come from the graft donor. The CDR3 here is CASRDYWGTDTQYF. The CDR3 coding sequence is TGTGCCAGCAGGGACTATTGGGGCACAGATACGCAGTATTTT.